The rows below give T cell receptor beta chains drawn from one sample of a study of T cell clones after liver transplantation. Clones were read by immunoSEQ multiplex PCR, and TCRdb kept only the in-frame ones, dropping some. This sample yields 55,000 to 70,000 clones, of which 90% to 95% are seen a single time; 0.98% belongs to the top ten. This material consisted of CD4+ T cells from blood, taken approximately 25 months after liver transplant. The receptor source for this set is a human patient who received a liver transplant. The graft donor may have contributed some T cells. The CDR3 runs from the conserved cysteine through the conserved F or W. The order of the fields is CDR3 length, D gene, J gene, clone size, V gene, CDR3 DNA, CDR3 protein. D genes are given only for firm matches. The listing skips clone size in some rows; elsewhere it reads once, few, many or a size class.

length: 14
D: -
J: TRBJ1-4
size: -
V: TRBV7-9
DNA: TGTGCCAGCAGCGACAACCGGGGTTCTGAAAAACTGTTTTTT
CDR3: CASSDNRGSEKLFF

length: 15
D: -
J: TRBJ2-5
size: -
V: TRBV7-9
DNA: TGTGCCAGCAGCCGTCCCTACAGGGAAACCGAGACCCAGTACTTC
CDR3: CASSRPYRETETQYF

length: 14
D: -
J: TRBJ2-2
size: -
V: TRBV5-6
DNA: TGTGCCAGCAGCTTGGGGTCGGGCACCGGGGAGCTGTTTTTT
CDR3: CASSLGSGTGELFF

length: 16
D: -
J: TRBJ2-5
size: -
V: TRBV7-4
DNA: TGTGCCAGCAGCCTGCGGGGGACATTCGGTATAAAGACCCAGTACTTC
CDR3: CASSLRGTFGIKTQYF

length: 15
D: -
J: TRBJ1-3
size: once
V: TRBV7-2
DNA: TGTGCCAGCACCCCTGGGGGGCGTTTTCGAAACACCATATATTTT
CDR3: CASTPGGRFRNTIYF

length: 15
D: TRBD1
J: TRBJ1-2
size: -
V: TRBV11-3
DNA: TGTGCCAGCAGCACAGCGGGACAGGGGATGTTCGGCTACACCTTC
CDR3: CASSTAGQGMFGYTF

length: 14
D: -
J: TRBJ2-7
size: -
V: TRBV10-3
DNA: TGTGCCTTTTCCCTCGGCGGGTCTGGATACGAGCAGTACTTC
CDR3: CAFSLGGSGYEQYF

length: 14
D: -
J: TRBJ1-2
size: few
V: TRBV29-1
DNA: TGCAGCGTAGCGGGACGCCTAACTAACTATGGCTACACCTTC
CDR3: CSVAGRLTNYGYTF

length: 12
D: -
J: TRBJ1-5
size: -
V: TRBV28
DNA: TGTGCCAGCGGTCGTACGGGACAGCCCCAGCATTTT
CDR3: CASGRTGQPQHF

length: 14
D: -
J: TRBJ2-5
size: -
V: TRBV7-2
DNA: TGTGCCAGCAGGGTGCAGGGGCCGGGTATGGGCCAGTACTTC
CDR3: CASRVQGPGMGQYF

length: 13
D: -
J: TRBJ2-7
size: -
V: TRBV6-1
DNA: TGTGCCAGCAGTGTCCCAAACGTCGTAGAAAAGTACTTC
CDR3: CASSVPNVVEKYF

length: 16
D: -
J: TRBJ2-7
size: -
V: TRBV11-3
DNA: TGTGCCAGCAGCCCCCGGGGGTCGACAGGGCTGGCCGAGCAGTACTTC
CDR3: CASSPRGSTGLAEQYF

length: 15
D: TRBD1
J: TRBJ1-5
size: -
V: TRBV25-1
DNA: TGTGCCAGCATTGGACAGGCATATAGCAATCAGCCCCAGCATTTT
CDR3: CASIGQAYSNQPQHF

length: 15
D: -
J: TRBJ1-3
size: -
V: TRBV9
DNA: TGTGCCAGCAGCGTAAGCTCAGAGGCTGGAAACACCATATATTTT
CDR3: CASSVSSEAGNTIYF

length: 13
D: TRBD1
J: TRBJ1-2
size: -
V: TRBV6-1
DNA: TGTGCCAGCAGGGCACAGGGGCTGGATGGCTACACCTTC
CDR3: CASRAQGLDGYTF

length: 14
D: -
J: TRBJ1-2
size: -
V: TRBV5-1
DNA: TGCGCCAGCAGCTTGGCAGGGAGTAACTATGGCTACACCTTC
CDR3: CASSLAGSNYGYTF

length: 15
D: TRBD1
J: TRBJ2-3
size: once
V: TRBV6-1
DNA: TGTGCCAGCAGTGGGACAGGGGGCTTTCTGGATACGCAGTATTTT
CDR3: CASSGTGGFLDTQYF

length: 15
D: -
J: TRBJ2-7
size: -
V: TRBV7-8
DNA: TGTGCCAGCAGCCCCATGGACTTGGATGCCTACGAGCAGTACTTC
CDR3: CASSPMDLDAYEQYF

length: 15
D: TRBD1
J: TRBJ2-1
size: -
V: TRBV2
DNA: TGTGCCAGCAGCGCCGTACTGGACAGGTACAATGAGCAGTTCTTC
CDR3: CASSAVLDRYNEQFF

length: 18
D: TRBD1
J: TRBJ1-3
size: once
V: TRBV7-3
DNA: TGTGCCAGCCTCAGGGACAGGTTTTTTACTCTCTCTGGAAACACCATATATTTT
CDR3: CASLRDRFFTLSGNTIYF

length: 14
D: -
J: TRBJ2-5
size: -
V: TRBV4-2
DNA: TGTGCCAGCAGCCCCTCTAGCGTACAAGAGACCCAGTACTTC
CDR3: CASSPSSVQETQYF

length: 13
D: -
J: TRBJ2-2
size: -
V: TRBV19
DNA: TGTGCCAGTAGTAACTATCCGAGTGGGGAGCTGTTTTTT
CDR3: CASSNYPSGELFF

length: 12
D: -
J: TRBJ2-7
size: -
V: TRBV5-1
DNA: TGCGCCAGCAGCACAGGGTCCGACGAGCAGTACTTC
CDR3: CASSTGSDEQYF

length: 13
D: -
J: TRBJ2-5
size: -
V: TRBV5-1
DNA: TGCGCCAGCAGCCCCCGGGTTCAAGAGACCCAGTACTTC
CDR3: CASSPRVQETQYF

length: 11
D: -
J: TRBJ1-3
size: -
V: TRBV19
DNA: TGTGCCAGTAGCACGAAGGGAGATATGGATTTT
CDR3: CASSTKGDMDF

length: 16
D: -
J: TRBJ2-7
size: -
V: TRBV5-1
DNA: TGCGCCAGCAGCTCAGACTCGGGACACCTATCCTACGAGCAGTACTTC
CDR3: CASSSDSGHLSYEQYF

length: 14
D: TRBD2
J: TRBJ2-7
size: -
V: TRBV30
DNA: TGTGCCTGGAGAGCAGGAGGAACGGGAGGCGAGCAGTACTTC
CDR3: CAWRAGGTGGEQYF

length: 13
D: TRBD1
J: TRBJ2-7
size: -
V: TRBV28
DNA: TGTGCCAGCAGTTACTGGGACAGCTACGAGCAGTACTTC
CDR3: CASSYWDSYEQYF

length: 15
D: TRBD2
J: TRBJ2-7
size: once
V: TRBV4-2
DNA: TGTGCCAGCAGCCCCGCTTTAGCGGGAGGCTACGAGCAGTACTTC
CDR3: CASSPALAGGYEQYF

length: 13
D: -
J: TRBJ1-1
size: medium-sized
V: TRBV9
DNA: TGTGCCAGCAGCGTAGGGCCGAACACTGAAGCTTTCTTT
CDR3: CASSVGPNTEAFF

length: 10
D: TRBD1
J: TRBJ1-3
size: -
V: TRBV2
DNA: TGTGCCAGCCGGGACAGCACCATATATTTT
CDR3: CASRDSTIYF

length: 17
D: -
J: TRBJ2-5
size: -
V: TRBV9
DNA: TGTGCCAGCAGCTCCGGAGGGTTGGCAGGGACACAAGAGACCCAGTACTTC
CDR3: CASSSGGLAGTQETQYF

length: 16
D: -
J: TRBJ2-1
size: -
V: TRBV7-2
DNA: TGTGCCAGCAGCTTACCCCCGGCGGGACTGAACAATGAGCAGTTCTTC
CDR3: CASSLPPAGLNNEQFF

length: 16
D: -
J: TRBJ1-5
size: once
V: TRBV27
DNA: TGTGCCAGCAGCCGGACAGCCCTCGCCCCTAATCAGCCCCAGCATTTT
CDR3: CASSRTALAPNQPQHF

length: 12
D: -
J: TRBJ1-2
size: -
V: TRBV7-8
DNA: TGTGCCAGCAGCTCCTCCCTCTTGGGCTACACCTTC
CDR3: CASSSSLLGYTF

length: 13
D: -
J: TRBJ2-7
size: -
V: TRBV5-4
DNA: TGTGCCACCCACCGGGAGATTCACTACGAGCAGTACTTC
CDR3: CATHREIHYEQYF

length: 13
D: TRBD1
J: TRBJ1-1
size: -
V: TRBV6-5
DNA: TGTGCCAGCAGTCGGACAGGGGGCACTGAAGCTTTCTTT
CDR3: CASSRTGGTEAFF

length: 15
D: TRBD2
J: TRBJ2-5
size: -
V: TRBV5-1
DNA: TGCGCCAGCAGCTCGGGGACTAGCGGCCAAGAGACCCAGTACTTC
CDR3: CASSSGTSGQETQYF

length: 14
D: TRBD1
J: TRBJ1-5
size: -
V: TRBV2
DNA: TGTGCCAGCAGTGATGAGACAGGGGGTCAGCCCCAGCATTTT
CDR3: CASSDETGGQPQHF

length: 15
D: -
J: TRBJ2-5
size: -
V: TRBV7-2
DNA: TGTGCCAGCAGCTTAGTCAGGGGGCGGGAGGAGACCCAGTACTTC
CDR3: CASSLVRGREETQYF

length: 16
D: TRBD1
J: TRBJ2-1
size: -
V: TRBV6-5
DNA: TGTGCCAGCAGTTACGGTCCGGGACAGGGGGACAATGAGCAGTTCTTC
CDR3: CASSYGPGQGDNEQFF

length: 14
D: -
J: TRBJ1-5
size: -
V: TRBV2
DNA: TGTGCCAGCAGGGCCGACGAGGGTTATCAGCCCCAGCATTTT
CDR3: CASRADEGYQPQHF

length: 14
D: TRBD1
J: TRBJ1-1
size: -
V: TRBV10-3
DNA: TGTGCCATCAAGATGGGACAGGAGGACACCGAAGCTTTCTTT
CDR3: CAIKMGQEDTEAFF

length: 14
D: -
J: TRBJ1-2
size: -
V: TRBV6-5
DNA: TGTGCCAGCAGTTTAAAAAGGAGTAACTATGGCTACACCTTC
CDR3: CASSLKRSNYGYTF

length: 15
D: TRBD2
J: TRBJ2-7
size: -
V: TRBV7-8
DNA: TGTGCCAGCAGCCTCCAGACTAGCGGGAGTCCCCGTCAGTACTTC
CDR3: CASSLQTSGSPRQYF

length: 15
D: -
J: TRBJ2-7
size: -
V: TRBV27
DNA: TGTGCCAGCAGTTTCTCAGGCGGATTCTCCTACGAGCAGTACTTC
CDR3: CASSFSGGFSYEQYF

length: 14
D: -
J: TRBJ1-3
size: -
V: TRBV4-1
DNA: TGCGCCAGCAGCCAGACGAACTCTGGAAACACCATATATTTT
CDR3: CASSQTNSGNTIYF

length: 15
D: TRBD2
J: TRBJ2-7
size: -
V: TRBV7-2
DNA: TGTGCCAGCAGCCAAACTAGCGGGAGTAGGTACGAGCAGTACTTC
CDR3: CASSQTSGSRYEQYF

length: 15
D: TRBD1
J: TRBJ1-1
size: -
V: TRBV11-2
DNA: TGTGCCAGCAGCATCGGGACAGGGAGGAACACTGAAGCTTTCTTT
CDR3: CASSIGTGRNTEAFF

length: 11
D: -
J: TRBJ2-4
size: -
V: TRBV5-1
DNA: TGCGCCAGCAGCCGAGAAAACATTCAGTACTTC
CDR3: CASSRENIQYF

length: 14
D: -
J: TRBJ2-1
size: -
V: TRBV28
DNA: TGTGCCAGCAGTTTATGGCGACACCTCAATGAGCAGTTCTTC
CDR3: CASSLWRHLNEQFF

length: 12
D: -
J: TRBJ2-3
size: once
V: TRBV27
DNA: TGTGCCAGCAGCCCCAGCACAGATACGCAGTATTTT
CDR3: CASSPSTDTQYF

length: 15
D: -
J: TRBJ2-5
size: -
V: TRBV5-1
DNA: TGCGCCAGCAGCTTGGCCGGGACACCCCAAGAGACCCAGTACTTC
CDR3: CASSLAGTPQETQYF

length: 13
D: -
J: TRBJ2-2
size: -
V: TRBV7-7
DNA: TGTGCCAGCAGGCCAATACAGGCGGGGGAGCTGTTTTTT
CDR3: CASRPIQAGELFF

length: 16
D: -
J: TRBJ1-3
size: few
V: TRBV25-1
DNA: TGTGCCAGCAGTGAGTCGGGGGGTCGCTCTGGAAACACCATATATTTT
CDR3: CASSESGGRSGNTIYF

length: 15
D: TRBD1
J: TRBJ2-1
size: -
V: TRBV6-1
DNA: TGTGCCAGCAAGGGAGACAGGGGCGAATACAATGAGCAGTTCTTC
CDR3: CASKGDRGEYNEQFF

length: 14
D: -
J: TRBJ2-5
size: -
V: TRBV5-5
DNA: TGTGCCAGCAGCCAGAGGACAGATCAAGAGACCCAGTACTTC
CDR3: CASSQRTDQETQYF

length: 14
D: -
J: TRBJ1-2
size: -
V: TRBV6-5
DNA: TGTGCCAGCAGTTACTCGACATCAGTCGCCGGCTACACCTTC
CDR3: CASSYSTSVAGYTF